The 26 T cell receptor beta chains below were found in one sample sequenced in a study of PD-1 blockade in classical Hodgkin lymphoma. Clones were sequenced by immunoSEQ multiplex PCR, and TCRdb holds only the in-frame ones, with some missing. The sample yields about 110,000 clones, 70% to 90% seen once. The patients all showed relapse after autologous stem cell transplantation, while their brentuximab vedotin exposure varied. Sequenced here: peripheral blood mononuclear cells (PBMCs), sampled before the second cycle of nivolumab. The source is a human donor with classical Hodgkin lymphoma.

This chain uses TRBV7-2 with TRBJ2-2, with TRBD2 identical over 7 bases. Germline CDR1 SGHTA, CDR2 FQGNSA. Trimming at V came to 4 bases and at J to 2 bases, leaving 7 bases not matched to a gene. This CDR3 comprises 16 residues. The chain's CDR3 is CASSSRGGVNTGELFF. The CDR3 DNA follows: TGTGCCAGCAGCTCCCGGGGAGGGGTCAACACCGGGGAGCTGTTTTTT.

The chain uses TRBV27 and TRBJ2-7; D gene unclear. Germline CDR1 reads MNHEY; CDR2 reads SMNVEV (reference sequence). There are 15 residues in the CDR3. The V end was cut by 3 bases, the J end by 4 bases, with 16 bases between. In DNA, the CDR3 is TGTGCCAGCAGTTTCCAGTTCGGGTCGGGTTACGAGCAGTACTTC. This gives the protein CASSFQFGSGYEQYF.

The chain joins TRBV28 to TRBJ2-1, with a weak D call TRBD2 (6 bases). Trimming removed 5 bases from V and 9 bases from J, with 20 bases in between. This CDR3 region has 15 residues. Germline CDR1 and CDR2: MDHEN and SYDVKM. This CDR3 is CASSPNSGLGGEQFF. DNA for the CDR3: TGTGCCAGCAGTCCTAATAGCGGCCTAGGAGGTGAGCAGTTCTTC.

This clone has only one observation. The rearrangement links TRBV6-5 to TRBJ1-5, with D unclear. Germline V gene sequence: CDR1 MNHEY, CDR2 SVGAGI. The CDR3 extends over 15 amino acids. V lost 5 bases to trimming and J lost 0 bases, with 11 bases between them. CDR3 DNA sequence: TGTGCCAGCAGTCCCCCCCACGGTAGCAATCAGCCCCAGCATTTT. Translation gives CASSPPHGSNQPQHF.

The chain recombines TRBV27 with TRBJ2-3; 7 bases agree with TRBD1. The CDR3 length is 16 residues. Germline V gene lookup returns CDR1 MNHEY and CDR2 SMNVEV (reference sequence). V lost 5 bases and J lost 2; bases outside the gene matches: 10. The CDR3 here is CASSKLPGQNTDTQYF. CDR3 sequence (DNA): TGTGCCAGCAGTAAACTACCGGGACAGAACACAGATACGCAGTATTTT.

The chain is built from TRBV9 and TRBJ2-7; 9 nucleotides line up with TRBD2. CDR3 length: 16 amino acids. CDR1 is SGDLS and CDR2 is YYNGEE in the germline V gene. V was clipped by 4 bases and J by 3 bases; unmatched bases: 11. The chain's CDR3 is CASSSRGGSGSYEQYF. The CDR3 nucleotides read TGTGCCAGCAGCTCCCGCGGGGGTAGCGGGAGCTACGAGCAGTACTTC. The variable domain in full, with the rest retrieved from reference TRBV9 and TRBJ2-7, is DSGVTQTPKHLITATGQRVTLRCSPRSGDLSVYWYQQSLDQGLQFLIQYYNGEERAKGNILERFSAQQFPDLHSELNLSSLELGDSALYFCASSSRGGSGSYEQYFGPGTRLTVT.

The chain employs TRBV4-1 and TRBJ2-4, with no clear D. This CDR3 is built from 12 residues. V was cut by 1 base and J by 10 bases, with 8 bases left in between. Germline CDR1 MGHRA, CDR2 YSYEKL. In DNA form, the CDR3 reads TGCGCCAGCAGCCAAGGGTCTGGAATTCAGTACTTC. Amino acids: CASSQGSGIQYF.

This clone showed up just once. V and J are TRBV13 and TRBJ2-5; TRBD1 aligns across 11 bases. Trimming at V came to 5 bases and at J to 4 bases, leaving 6 bases not matched to a gene. Germline V gene lookup returns CDR1 PRHDT and CDR2 FYEKMQ (reference sequence). The CDR3 is 15 residues long. This CDR3 reads CASSHRGTGGETQYF. For the CDR3, the DNA is TGTGCCAGCAGCCACCGAGGGACAGGGGGAGAGACCCAGTACTTC.

The chain is built from TRBV10-3 and TRBJ1-1, with 9 nucleotides matching TRBD1. The CDR3 sequence is 14 residues long. Germline trimming cut 9 bases from V and 1 base from J; bases unmatched to any gene: 6. Looked up from germline, CDR1 is ENHRY and CDR2 is SYGVKD. The CDR3 nucleotides are TGTGCCATTGGGACAGGGTATACGAACACTGAAGCTTTCTTT. Its protein is CAIGTGYTNTEAFF.

The chain's CDR3 is CAWRVVGSEAFF. Here the CDR3 DNA reads TGTGCCTGGAGGGTTGTCGGCTCTGAAGCTTTCTTT. J is TRBJ1-1 and V is TRBV30, with no clear D. The germline CDR1 and CDR2 sequences are GTSNPN and SVGIG (reference sequence). The CDR3 has 12 amino acids. V shed 3 bases and J shed 6 bases, with 11 bases lying between them.

The rearrangement joins TRBV29-1 to TRBJ2-2, with a weak D call TRBD2 (9 bases). In germline, CDR1 is SQVTM, CDR2 ANQGSEA. V was cut by 7 bases and J by 5 bases, with 20 bases left in between. This CDR3 is 15 amino acids long. Here the CDR3 DNA reads TGCAGCGCCGGAGCTAGCGGGACAGGTACCGGGGAGCTGTTTTTT. Residues: CSAGASGTGTGELFF.

This chain joins TRBV6-1 and TRBJ1-5; maybe TRBD1 (5 bases). The germline V gene has CDR1 MNHNS and CDR2 SASEGT. The V end lost 1 base, the J end lost 9 bases, and 13 bases lay between the germline ends. There are 14 residues in the CDR3. Here the CDR3 reads CASSEVGGTGPQHF. The CDR3 DNA reads TGTGCCAGCAGTGAAGTTGGCGGGACCGGGCCCCAGCATTTT.

This chain joins TRBV27 and TRBJ1-2; 12 bases map to TRBD1. The CDR3 is made up of 14 amino acids. Germline V gene sequence: CDR1 MNHEY, CDR2 SMNVEV (reference sequence). The V segment lost 6 bases and the J segment 7 bases; nucleotides outside the gene matches: 6. This chain's CDR3 is CASRTGTGGSGYTF. The CDR3 DNA sequence: TGTGCCAGCAGGACCGGGACAGGGGGCTCTGGCTACACCTTC.

The chain employs TRBV19 and TRBJ1-5, with 7 bases identical to TRBD1. The germline V gene has CDR1 LNHDA and CDR2 SQIVND (reference sequence). Trimming removed 5 bases from V and 6 bases from J; junction bases left unmatched: 7. CDR3 length: 14 residues. The CDR3 bases are TGTGCCAGTAGTCCGGGACAGTACATTCAGCCCCAGCATTTT. This codes for CASSPGQYIQPQHF. Drawing the rest from reference TRBV19 and TRBJ1-5, the complete variable domain is DGGITQSPKYLFRKEGQNVTLSCEQNLNHDAMYWYRQDPGQGLRLIYYSQIVNDFQKGDIAEGYSVSREKKESFPLTVTSAQKNPTAFYLCASSPGQYIQPQHFGDGTRLSIL.

The V and J genes are TRBV5-3 and TRBJ1-2; possible D gene TRBD1, 5 bases. TRBV5-3 is annotated as an ORF whose role is uncertain. This CDR3 has 13 amino acids. V was shortened by 4 bases and J by 5 bases, with 12 bases between the two germline ends. For the CDR3, the DNA is TGTGCCAGAAGCCCGTGGGGGGTTTATGGCTACACCTTC. Residues: CARSPWGVYGYTF.

The CDR3 sequence is CATSGGLNQPQHF. The CDR3 DNA reads as TGTGCCACTTCGGGTGGCCTCAATCAGCCCCAGCATTTT. The chain has TRBV28 and TRBJ1-5; D unclear. There are 13 residues in the CDR3. Trimming left V 10 bases short and J 3 bases short, with 13 bases between. Per the germline V gene, CDR1 is MDHEN and CDR2 is SYDVKM.

This sequence joins TRBV6-6 and TRBJ1-1; a weak D match, TRBD1 (6 bases). V was cut by 0 bases and J by 4 bases, with 15 bases left in between. CDR1 is MNHNY, CDR2 SVGAGI, per germline (reference sequence). The CDR3 sequence is 16 residues long. CDR3 residues: CASSYSVRVRGTEAFF. The CDR3 coding sequence is TGTGCCAGCAGTTACTCGGTTCGGGTCAGGGGCACTGAAGCTTTCTTT.

The rearrangement joins TRBV15 to TRBJ2-3; TRBD2 aligns across 7 bases. CDR3 length equals 16 residues. With V trimmed by 5 bases and J by 0 bases, 8 bases remained unmatched. The germline gives CDR1 LNHNV, CDR2 YYDKDF (reference sequence). The CDR3 DNA sequence: TGTGCCACCAGCGACTACCGGGAGGTGAGCACAGATACGCAGTATTTT. It codes for CATSDYREVSTDTQYF.

The chain joins TRBV13 to TRBJ1-3, with unresolved D. V shed 0 bases and J shed 1 base, with 4 bases lying between them. The germline gives CDR1 PRHDT, CDR2 FYEKMQ (reference sequence). The length of the CDR3 is 14 residues. CDR3 in amino acids: CASSLGGSGNTIYF. The CDR3 bases are TGTGCCAGCAGCTTAGGGGGATCTGGAAACACCATATATTTT.

This chain joins TRBV7-9 and TRBJ2-3, with 16 positions matching TRBD2. The J segment lost 1 base and the V segment lost 5 bases, leaving 6 bases of the junction unmatched. Germline V gene data show CDR1 as SEHNR and CDR2 as FQNEAQ (reference sequence). CDR3 size: 18 residues. The CDR3: CASSAGTSGRAGTDTQYF. The CDR3 DNA reads as TGTGCCAGCAGCGCCGGGACTAGCGGGAGGGCGGGCACAGATACGCAGTATTTT.

The CDR3 here is CASSGQENTEAFF. The CDR3 region has the DNA TGTGCCAGTAGCGGGCAGGAGAACACTGAAGCTTTCTTT. The rearrangement uses TRBV19 and TRBJ1-1; D not resolved. Germline V lookup: CDR1 LNHDA, CDR2 SQIVND (reference sequence). This CDR3 contains 13 residues. Trimming removed 6 bases at V and 1 base at J, with 9 bases between. The full variable domain, its missing parts supplied by reference TRBV19 and TRBJ1-1, is DGGITQSPKYLFRKEGQNVTLSCEQNLNHDAMYWYRQDPGQGLRLIYYSQIVNDFQKGDIAEGYSVSREKKESFPLTVTSAQKNPTAFYLCASSGQENTEAFFGQGTRLTVV.

The chain couples TRBV11-2 to TRBJ1-1; D perhaps matches TRBD1 (5 bases). This CDR3 region has 12 residues. From germline, CDR1 is SGHAT and CDR2 FQNNGV. V was clipped by 5 bases and J by 8 bases, with 12 bases between them. The CDR3 DNA reads as TGTGCCAGCAGCCGTGGATGGGGGGAAGCTTTCTTT. Its translation: CASSRGWGEAFF.

V and J are TRBV2 and TRBJ1-2, with a weak D call TRBD1 (5 bases). Trimming left V 0 bases short and J 4 bases short, with 12 bases between. Germline V gene data show CDR1 as SNHLY and CDR2 as FYNNEI. The CDR3 is made up of 15 amino acids. CDR3 nucleotide sequence: TGTGCCAGCAGTGAAGCCCCCGACAGCCGCTATGGCTACACCTTC. Its translation is CASSEAPDSRYGYTF.

This chain uses TRBV6-1 with TRBJ1-2; 8 bases are a match to TRBD1. Germline V gene lookup returns CDR1 MNHNS and CDR2 SASEGT. V gave up 1 base and J gave up 8 bases; unmatched junction bases: 15. The CDR3 contains 17 residues. CDR3 residues: CASSEDNPLRTGLGYTF. The CDR3 DNA reads as TGTGCCAGCAGTGAAGACAACCCTTTGAGGACAGGGTTAGGCTACACCTTC.

This clone was recorded once. The chain is built from TRBV11-3 and TRBJ2-3; 9 bases agree with TRBD2. CDR1 is SGHNT and CDR2 is YENEEA in the germline V gene. The CDR3 contains 15 residues. The V segment lost 1 base and the J segment 7 bases; nucleotides outside the gene matches: 6. The CDR3 sequence: CASSLGGGRANTQYF. In DNA, the CDR3 is TGTGCCAGCAGCTTAGGGGGCGGGAGGGCTAATACGCAGTATTTT.

This chain uses TRBV6-5 with TRBJ1-1; D unresolved. CDR3 size: 14 residues. V was shortened by 5 bases and J by 11 bases, with 21 bases between the two germline ends. The germline V gene has CDR1 MNHEY and CDR2 SVGAGI. The DNA of the CDR3 is TGTGCCAGCAGTCAAACCTCCCGGACCGGGAGCGCTTTCTTT. Its translation is CASSQTSRTGSAFF.